Below, 8 T cell receptor beta chains from the same sample are listed, as sequenced in a study of identical twins. TCRdb called the 5' RACE reads again in MiXCR, with one record for every CDR3 protein. The data hold more than 400,000 distinct CDR3 sequences, with nearly 15% observed a single time. This sample was shared with a second study, whose subject was yellow fever vaccine responses in identical twins.

Source material: CD4+ T cells sorted from blood. These receptors were collected from a woman between 18 and 29 years old in good health.

This clonotype was recorded a few times. The gene calls are TRBV27 and TRBJ1-1; the D gene is possibly TRBD1 (6 bases). V shed 7 bases and J shed 7 bases, with 19 bases lying between them. The CDR3 runs to 14 residues. Germline lookup yields CDR1 MNHEY and CDR2 SMNVEV (reference sequence). Written as DNA, the CDR3 is TGTGCCAGCACCCTAGGGGGGCAAGCGGGTGAAGCTTTCTTT. Encoded protein: CASTLGGQAGEAFF.

The chain uses TRBV2 and TRBJ2-3, with a weak D call TRBD2 (7 bases). Per germline, CDR1 SNHLY and CDR2 FYNNEI. V dropped 1 base and J dropped 6 bases, with 17 bases sitting between them. There are 16 residues in the CDR3. The CDR3 protein is CASSEDLAGAPDTQYF. The CDR3 bases are TGTGCCAGCAGTGAAGACTTGGCGGGGGCCCCGGATACGCAGTATTTT. Complete variable domain (other parts from reference TRBV2 and TRBJ2-3): EPEVTQTPSHQVTQMGQEVILRCVPISNHLYFYWYRQILGQKVEFLVSFYNNEISEKSEIFDDQFSVERPDGSNFTLKIRSTKLEDSAMYFCASSEDLAGAPDTQYFGPGTRLTVL.

V is TRBV12-3 or TRBV12-4 and J is TRBJ2-2; either TRBD1 or TRBD2 may fit D (5 bases each). The V end lost 3 bases, the J end lost 2 bases, and 13 bases lay between the germline ends. This CDR3 has 16 amino acids. CDR3 loop: CASSFLGTHNTGELFF. DNA of the CDR3: TGTGCCAGCAGTTTCTTAGGGACCCATAACACCGGGGAGCTGTTTTTT.

This chain joins TRBV2 and TRBJ1-2; maybe TRBD1 (6 bases). Trimming removed 5 bases from V and 6 bases from J, with 13 bases in between. The CDR3 has 13 residues. Germline V gene sequence: CDR1 SNHLY, CDR2 FYNNEI. The CDR3 is CASSSAGVDGYTF. DNA of the CDR3: TGTGCCAGCAGTAGCGCAGGGGTGGATGGCTACACCTTC.

The chain combines TRBV28 with TRBJ2-7; 11 nucleotides line up with TRBD2. Germline trimming cut 4 bases from V and 6 bases from J; bases unmatched to any gene: 5. The CDR3 contains 14 residues. Germline V gene lookup returns CDR1 MDHEN and CDR2 SYDVKM. CDR3: CASSSSLAGVEQYF. The CDR3 nucleotides are TGTGCCAGCAGTTCATCACTAGCGGGAGTCGAGCAGTACTTC.

The chain has TRBV28 and TRBJ1-2; D is perhaps TRBD1 (6 bases). The CDR3 is 14 amino acids. CDR1 is MDHEN, CDR2 SYDVKM, per germline. Trimming removed 2 bases from V and 8 bases from J, with 15 bases in between. The CDR3 loop is CASSLTQGSRGYTF. The DNA of the CDR3 is TGTGCCAGCAGTTTAACACAGGGTAGTAGGGGCTACACCTTC.

Ten or more counts support this clonotype. This chain connects TRBV5-1 to TRBJ2-2; no firm D call. CDR3 length equals 15 residues. Trimming cost V 7 bases and J 1 base, with 14 bases left between them. The germline gives CDR1 SGHRS, CDR2 YFSETQ. Here the CDR3 DNA reads TGCGCCAGCCAGCTTGATCCCAGGAACACCGGGGAGCTGTTTTTT. Its protein is CASQLDPRNTGELFF.

This clonotype was detected only a few times. V and J are TRBV6-1 and TRBJ1-2, with D maybe TRBD1 (5 bases). Trimming shortened V by 3 bases and J by 4 bases, and 15 bases separated the two germline ends. Germline V gives CDR1 MNHNS, CDR2 SASEGT. This CDR3 region has 15 residues. The CDR3 loop is CASSDQGNLGYGYTF. CDR3 bases: TGTGCCAGCAGTGATCAGGGAAATCTGGGCTATGGCTACACCTTC.